Below are 15 T cell receptor beta chains sequenced from a single sample in a study of blood T cell repertoires in COVID-19. Using immunoSEQ multiplex PCR, the repertoire was profiled, and TCRdb retains in-frame clones only, with some absent. Found here are roughly 250,000 clones, 86% of them singletons; the top ten hold approximately 3.5%. Sequenced material: PBMCs or T cells enriched from blood (not recorded which). The receptors here all came from a woman aged 40 to 55 with acute COVID-19.

The count of this clone is one. The chain links TRBV7-3 to TRBJ2-1; possibly TRBD2 for D (5 bases). Trimming stripped 5 bases from V and 9 bases from J, with 26 bases between. There are 17 residues in the CDR3. Germline-derived CDR1 and CDR2 are SGHTA and FQGTGA. The CDR3 loop is CASSQGLPPSWVGEQFF. CDR3 bases: TGTGCCAGCAGCCAAGGCCTCCCTCCTAGCTGGGTGGGTGAGCAGTTCTTC. Based on the CDR3 plus reference TRBV7-3 and TRBJ2-1, the full variable domain is GAGVSQTPSNKVTEKGKYVELRCDPISGHTALYWYRQSLGQGPEFLIYFQGTGAADDSGLPNDRFFAVRPEGSVSTLKIQRTERGDSAVYLCASSQGLPPSWVGEQFFGPGTRLTVL.

The chain has TRBV29-1 and TRBJ2-7; weak D call: TRBD2 (6 bases). Deletions cut 5 bases from V and 2 bases from J, with 16 bases between. Germline CDR1 reads SQVTM; CDR2 reads ANQGSEA. The CDR3 is 14 amino acids. CDR3: CSVFLQTSPYEQYF. The CDR3 region has the DNA TGCAGCGTTTTCCTCCAGACTAGTCCCTACGAGCAGTACTTC.

This chain uses TRBV3-1 (or the pseudogene TRBV3-2) with TRBJ1-1; 8 bases fit TRBD1. V gave up 1 base and J gave up 4 bases; unmatched junction bases: 5. There are 15 residues in the CDR3. Germline CDR1 LGHDT, CDR2 YNNKEL (reference sequence). For the CDR3, the DNA is TGTGCCAGCAGCCAAGCGACAGGGGAGGTCACTGAAGCTTTCTTT. Protein product: CASSQATGEVTEAFF.

J is TRBJ1-4 and V is TRBV2; 8 nucleotides align to TRBD1. Germline CDR1 reads SNHLY; CDR2 reads FYNNEI. The V and J ends lost 4 bases and 6 bases, in that order; junction bases with no gene match: 4. The CDR3 is made up of 14 amino acids. CDR3 bases: TGTGCCAGCAGTGGGACAGGGATTCATGAAAAACTGTTTTTT. It is translated as CASSGTGIHEKLFF.

This chain links TRBV7-3 with TRBJ1-5; unclear D gene. The germline V and J ends were trimmed by 5 bases and 5 bases, with 10 bases remaining between them. Germline V gene sequence: CDR1 SGHTA, CDR2 FQGTGA. The CDR3 loop spans 13 amino acids. The DNA for the CDR3 is TGTGCCAGCAGCCTAGATGTGGATCAGCCCCAGCATTTT. The encoded protein is CASSLDVDQPQHF. The variable domain in full, completed from reference TRBV7-3 and TRBJ1-5, reads GAGVSQTPSNKVTEKGKYVELRCDPISGHTALYWYRQSLGQGPEFLIYFQGTGAADDSGLPNDRFFAVRPEGSVSTLKIQRTERGDSAVYLCASSLDVDQPQHFGDGTRLSIL.

The rearrangement uses TRBV6-1 and TRBJ2-5; 7 bases line up with TRBD1. After removal of 0 bases from V and 4 bases from J, the junction contained 5 bases not matched to a gene. This CDR3 comprises 15 residues. Germline V gene data show CDR1 as MNHNS and CDR2 as SASEGT. CDR3: CASSEAQQGPETQYF. The CDR3 DNA sequence: TGTGCCAGCAGTGAAGCTCAACAGGGGCCAGAGACCCAGTACTTC.

The CDR3 sequence is CASSQYSSGDSPLHF. The CDR3 DNA is TGTGCCAGCAGCCAATATTCGTCAGGGGATTCACCCCTCCACTTT. The J gene is TRBJ1-6, the V gene TRBV16, with D possibly TRBD1 on 6 matching bases. Germline CDR1 is KGHSY and CDR2 is FQNENV. This CDR3 has 15 residues. The V gene lost 1 base and the J gene lost 8 bases, with 12 bases spanning the gap.

The chain recombines TRBV12-3 or TRBV12-4 with TRBJ2-5; D is undetermined. Deletions cut 9 bases from V and 0 bases from J, with 11 bases between. The CDR3 totals 13 residues. The CDR3 reads CASAHQYQETQYF. The CDR3 bases are TGTGCCAGTGCTCATCAGTACCAAGAGACCCAGTACTTC.

The CDR3 DNA reads TGTGCCAGCAGTGAACGGCTAGGTAAATACGAGCAGTACTTC. This sequence encodes CASSERLGKYEQYF. J is TRBJ2-7 and V is TRBV2; no clear D. The ends were cut back, 2 bases at V and 4 bases at J, with 12 bases in the middle. This CDR3 has 14 amino acids. The germline V gene has CDR1 SNHLY and CDR2 FYNNEI.

This chain connects TRBV24-1 to TRBJ2-7, with 9 bases fitting TRBD1. From germline, CDR1 is KGHDR and CDR2 SFDVKD. J gave up 2 bases and V 3 bases, and 10 bases lay outside the gene matches. The CDR3 covers 17 residues. The CDR3 is CATSDQVQGAHAYEQYF. CDR3 in DNA: TGTGCCACCAGTGATCAGGTACAGGGGGCGCACGCCTACGAGCAGTACTTC.

The chain couples TRBV19 to TRBJ1-5, with D maybe TRBD1 (5 bases). The CDR3 sequence is 13 residues long. With 3 bases removed from V and 4 bases from J, the gap between germline ends came to 7 bases. Germline V gene lookup returns CDR1 LNHDA and CDR2 SQIVND (reference sequence). The CDR3 spells CASSIRGNQPQHF. The CDR3 bases are TGTGCCAGTAGTATTAGGGGAAATCAGCCCCAGCATTTT.

This clone was recorded only once. This rearrangement joins TRBV19 to TRBJ2-7; TRBD2 matches at 7 bases. Germline values: CDR1 LNHDA, CDR2 SQIVND (reference sequence). J gave up 5 bases and V 1 base, and 5 bases lay outside the gene matches. The CDR3 has 14 amino acids. CDR3 loop: CASSIGGSIHEQYF. In nucleotides, the CDR3 is TGTGCCAGTAGTATAGGCGGGAGTATCCACGAGCAGTACTTC.

This chain uses TRBV24-1 with TRBJ2-1, with 10 bases aligning to TRBD2. V lost 1 base and J lost 10; bases outside the gene matches: 3. CDR3 length equals 14 residues. Germline CDR1 is KGHDR and CDR2 is SFDVKD. The CDR3 spells CATSDLASGREQFF. In DNA, the CDR3 is TGTGCCACCAGTGATTTAGCTAGCGGGAGAGAGCAGTTCTTC.

This clone was seen a single time. This chain connects TRBV19 to TRBJ2-3, with 7 positions matching TRBD2. V was pared by 6 bases and J by 4 bases, with 7 bases of the junction left unmatched. Germline CDR1 and CDR2: LNHDA and SQIVND (reference sequence). The CDR3 totals 14 residues. The CDR3 DNA reads as TGTGCCAGTAGCTCTAGCGGCAACGCAGATACGCAGTATTTT. Its protein is CASSSSGNADTQYF.

J is TRBJ2-1 and V is TRBV27; 10 bases agree with TRBD1. Germline CDR1 is MNHEY and CDR2 is SMNVEV (reference sequence). V dropped 7 bases and J dropped 2; count of bases not matched to a gene: 11. This CDR3 is 17 amino acids long. In DNA form, the CDR3 reads TGTGCCAGCAACCAGACCTCCGACAGGGGGCCCTACAATGAGCAGTTCTTC. Translated: CASNQTSDRGPYNEQFF.